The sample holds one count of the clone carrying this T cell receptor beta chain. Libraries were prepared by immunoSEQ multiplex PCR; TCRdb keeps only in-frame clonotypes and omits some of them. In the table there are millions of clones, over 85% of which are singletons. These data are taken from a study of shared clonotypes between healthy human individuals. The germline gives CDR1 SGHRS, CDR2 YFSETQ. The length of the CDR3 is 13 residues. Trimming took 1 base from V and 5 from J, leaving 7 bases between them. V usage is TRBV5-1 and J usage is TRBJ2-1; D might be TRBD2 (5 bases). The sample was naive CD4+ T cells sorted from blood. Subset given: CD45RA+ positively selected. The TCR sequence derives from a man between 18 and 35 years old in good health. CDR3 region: CASSLTSNNEQFF. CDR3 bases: TGCGCCAGCAGCTTGACTAGTAACAATGAGCAGTTCTTC.